This is a list of T cell receptor beta chains from one sample in a study of cytomegalovirus exposure and HLA in healthy donors. The protocol was immunoSEQ multiplex PCR, while the TCRdb copy is restricted to in-frame clones and leaves out a portion. In the table there are over 65,000 clones, just under 80% of which are singletons. Sequences were obtained from PBMCs. These TCRs come from a man aged 35-49 years in good health and CMV-seronegative. Each CDR3 is given with its conserved first and last residue. D genes are given only for firm matches. A row's size may be missing; if present it is once, few, many or a size class.

V gene	D gene	J gene	clone size	CDR3 DNA	CDR3 protein
TRBV15	TRBD1	TRBJ2-7	.	TGTGCCACCAGCAGTTGGACAGGGGGAACCTACGAGCAGTACTTC	CATSSWTGGTYEQYF
TRBV7-9	.	TRBJ1-3	.	TGTGCCAGCAGCCCTTACTCGGGGGCTGGAAACACCATATATTTT	CASSPYSGAGNTIYF
TRBV13	TRBD1	TRBJ2-7	.	TGTGCCAGCAGCGACAGGGGCCCTAACGAGCAGTACTTC	CASSDRGPNEQYF
TRBV9	.	TRBJ2-6	.	TGTGCCAGCAGCGTAGGCACGACAGGTTCAGGGGCCAACGTCCTGACTTTC	CASSVGTTGSGANVLTF
TRBV18	TRBD2	TRBJ2-1	.	TGTGCCAGCTCGCCGGTAGCGGGGACCTACAATGAGCAGTTCTTC	CASSPVAGTYNEQFF
TRBV5-5	.	TRBJ2-7	.	TGTGCCAGCAGCGTTCACAGCTCCTACGAGCAGTACTTC	CASSVHSSYEQYF
TRBV27	.	TRBJ2-3	.	TGTGCCAGCAGTTTATGGTCTAGTCGCGATACGCAGTATTTT	CASSLWSSRDTQYF
TRBV10-1	TRBD2	TRBJ2-1	.	TGCGCCAGCAGTGCCCCAACAGCGGGGGAAGGTGAGCAGTTCTTC	CASSAPTAGEGEQFF
TRBV6-5	TRBD2	TRBJ2-6	.	TGTGCCAGCAGTTTAATAGCGGGATCTGGGGCCAACGTCCTGACTTTC	CASSLIAGSGANVLTF
TRBV5-1	TRBD1	TRBJ2-7	.	TGCGCCAGCACCAAGACAGGGGGCTCGGGCGAGCAGTACTTC	CASTKTGGSGEQYF
TRBV5-4	TRBD1	TRBJ1-2	once	TGTGCCAGCAGCTTGGGTGTCAAGGGGGCTAGTGGCTACACCTTC	CASSLGVKGASGYTF